The source of this T cell receptor beta chain is a study of regulatory T cells in long-lasting Graves disease. Construction of the TCR beta libraries employed iRepertoire HTBI primers in conjunction with Arm-PCR of CDR3 regions. TCRdb fed the multiplex PCR reads into MiXCR, producing one record per CDR3 protein. The profile shows roughly 470,000 distinct CDR3 sequences, more than 20% of them singletons. This sample's time point: persistent/refractory GD, antithyroid drugs over 5 years with positive TRAb. From PBMCs, RNA was extracted and then used to make the TCR library. This clonotype was recorded at least ten times. V lost 1 base and J lost 7; bases outside the gene matches: 5. Germline lookup yields CDR1 SGHAT and CDR2 FQNNGV. The CDR3 runs 14 residues.

The chain couples TRBV11-2 to TRBJ1-1; the match to TRBD1 covers 8 bases. Specimen: peripheral blood mononuclear cells (PBMCs), collected when the disease was refractory, from a patient treated with antithyroid drugs. This clonotype was obtained from a female donor with Graves disease. The CDR3 DNA follows: TGTGCCAGCAGCTTAGGTCTCGGGACAGGTGAAGCTTTCTTT. Translation: CASSLGLGTGEAFF.